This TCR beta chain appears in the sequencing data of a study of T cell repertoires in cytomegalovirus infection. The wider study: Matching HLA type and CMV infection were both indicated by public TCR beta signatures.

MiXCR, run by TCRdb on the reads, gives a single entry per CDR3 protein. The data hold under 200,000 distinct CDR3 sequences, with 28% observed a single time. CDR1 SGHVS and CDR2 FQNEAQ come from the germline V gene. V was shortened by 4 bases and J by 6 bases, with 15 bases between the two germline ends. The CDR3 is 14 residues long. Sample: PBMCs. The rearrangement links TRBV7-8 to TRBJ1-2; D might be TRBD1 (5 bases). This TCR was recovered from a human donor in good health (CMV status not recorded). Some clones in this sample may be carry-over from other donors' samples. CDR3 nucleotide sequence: TGTGCCAGCAGCTGGGGGGGGTCTAAGAATGGCTACACCTTC. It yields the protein CASSWGGSKNGYTF.